The 12 T cell receptor beta chains below all came from one sample that was sequenced in a study of cytomegalovirus exposure and HLA in healthy donors. A multiplex PCR was run with 60 Vbeta primers and 13 Jbeta primers. Clones were sequenced by immunoSEQ multiplex PCR, and TCRdb holds only the in-frame ones, with some missing. Of around 130,000 clones in the sample, around three quarters were seen once. The material sequenced was PBMCs. These receptors all come from a woman in her forties or fifties in good health and CMV-seronegative.

The chain has TRBV19 and TRBJ1-5; possibly TRBD1 for D (6 bases). The CDR3 extends over 14 amino acids. CDR1 is LNHDA and CDR2 is SQIVND in the germline V gene (reference sequence). V gave up 3 bases and J gave up 0 bases, with 6 bases separating them. The CDR3 protein is CASSMGHSNQPQHF. In nucleotides, the CDR3 is TGTGCCAGTAGTATGGGACATAGCAATCAGCCCCAGCATTTT.

The rearrangement uses TRBV2 and TRBJ1-5; possibly TRBD1 for D (6 bases). The CDR3 consists of 14 residues. Trimming removed 4 bases at V and 9 bases at J, with 16 bases between. CDR1 and CDR2 (germline): SNHLY, FYNNEI. CDR3 residues: CASSGTVGIGPQHF. The CDR3 bases are TGTGCCAGCAGTGGGACAGTCGGCATAGGGCCCCAGCATTTT.

On this clone itself: Germline is not matched at one junction end, which may reflect a read error. The J gene is TRBJ1-5, the V gene TRBV2; 7 bases map to TRBD1. This CDR3 has 16 amino acids. Germline-derived CDR1 and CDR2 are SNHLY and FYNNEI. The CDR3 nucleotides read TGTGCCAGCAGTGAATTTAGGGGGCCGGGGAATCAGCCCCAGAATTTT. Its translation is CASSEFRGPGNQPQNF.

The chain couples TRBV28 to TRBJ1-5; no clear D gene. The CDR3 is 14 residues long. Germline-derived CDR1 and CDR2 are MDHEN and SYDVKM. V gave up 1 base and J gave up 6 bases, with 10 bases separating them. The CDR3 DNA is TGTGCCAGCAGTTTATATGTGAGTGGTCAGCCCCAGCATTTT. It translates to CASSLYVSGQPQHF.

The chain is built from TRBV5-4 and TRBJ2-1; TRBD2 aligns across 15 bases. The ends lost 4 bases at V and 7 bases at J; junction bases unmatched: 12. The germline V gene encodes CDR1 SGHNT and CDR2 YYREEE (reference sequence). The CDR3 length is 18 residues. The CDR3 reads CASSPNAGGTSGRNEQFF. The CDR3 DNA reads as TGTGCCAGCAGCCCGAACGCAGGGGGGACTAGCGGGAGGAATGAGCAGTTCTTC.

This rearrangement joins TRBV6-1 to TRBJ1-5; D may be TRBD1 (5 bases). CDR3 length equals 16 residues. Germline V CDR1 and CDR2: MNHNS, SASEGT. V was clipped by 1 base and J by 5 bases, with 15 bases between them. DNA for the CDR3: TGTGCCAGCAGTGAAGTTTTCAGGGTGTTGGATCAGCCCCAGCATTTT. Translated, it gives CASSEVFRVLDQPQHF.

This sequence joins TRBV19 and TRBJ2-5; TRBD2 aligns across 11 bases. CDR3 length: 14 amino acids. The germline V gene encodes CDR1 LNHDA and CDR2 SQIVND (reference sequence). J lost 3 bases, V lost 9 bases, and 6 bases had no gene match. This chain's CDR3 is CASTTSGRKETQYF. CDR3 DNA sequence: TGTGCCAGCACTACTAGCGGGAGAAAAGAGACCCAGTACTTC.

This rearrangement joins TRBV25-1 to TRBJ2-5, with TRBD1 identical over 7 bases. CDR1 and CDR2 (germline): MGHDK, SYGVNS. The CDR3 is 13 amino acids. J gave up 5 bases and V 6 bases, and 6 bases lay outside the gene matches. DNA for the CDR3: TGTGCCAGCAGAGAACAGGGGTGGGAGACCCAGTACTTC. Protein product: CASREQGWETQYF.

This chain joins TRBV27 and TRBJ2-7, with TRBD2 matching over 15 bases. Looked up from germline, CDR1 is MNHEY and CDR2 is SMNVEV (reference sequence). The ends lost 6 bases at V and 6 bases at J; junction bases unmatched: 21. The length of the CDR3 is 20 residues. In DNA form, the CDR3 reads TGTGCCAGCAGCCTTCTCCCCCCGGGACTAGCGGGAGGCTTCGGCTCCGAGCAGTACGTC. Protein sequence: CASSLLPPGLAGGFGSEQYV.

This chain links TRBV19 with TRBJ1-2, with D unresolved. The CDR3 is 11 amino acids. Looked up from germline, CDR1 is LNHDA and CDR2 is SQIVND (reference sequence). V lost 4 bases to trimming and J lost 10 bases, with 10 bases between them. DNA for the CDR3: TGTGCCAGTAGTACACGTGGGCACTACACCTTC. It codes for CASSTRGHYTF.

This rearrangement joins TRBV10-3 to TRBJ2-3, with D possibly TRBD2 on 6 matching bases. Germline lookup yields CDR1 ENHRY and CDR2 SYGVKD. V shed 7 bases and J shed 3 bases, with 17 bases lying between them. The CDR3 covers 15 residues. The CDR3 DNA reads as TGTGCCATCAACGCCGGGGGACGGGGAACAGATACGCAGTATTTT. Amino acid sequence: CAINAGGRGTDTQYF.

This sequence joins TRBV5-1 and TRBJ2-6; TRBD1 is a possible D gene (5 bases). Per germline, CDR1 SGHRS and CDR2 YFSETQ. The CDR3 sequence is 16 residues long. V was cut by 4 bases and J by 3 bases, with 14 bases left in between. The CDR3 spells CASSATLRVGANVLTF. CDR3 nucleotide sequence: TGCGCCAGCAGCGCCACTCTCAGGGTTGGGGCCAACGTCCTGACTTTC.